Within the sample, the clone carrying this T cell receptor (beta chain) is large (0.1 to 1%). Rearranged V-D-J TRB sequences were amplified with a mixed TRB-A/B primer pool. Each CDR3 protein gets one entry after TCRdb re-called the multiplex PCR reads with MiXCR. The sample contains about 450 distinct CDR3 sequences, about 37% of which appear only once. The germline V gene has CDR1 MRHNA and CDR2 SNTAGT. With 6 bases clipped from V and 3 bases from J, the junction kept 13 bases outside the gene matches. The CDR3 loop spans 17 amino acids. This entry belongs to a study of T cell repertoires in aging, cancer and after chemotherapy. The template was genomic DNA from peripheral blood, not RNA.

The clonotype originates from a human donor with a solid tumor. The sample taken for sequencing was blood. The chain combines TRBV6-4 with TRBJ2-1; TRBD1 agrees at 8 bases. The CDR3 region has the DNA TGTGCCAGCAGCTACCAGCCCGGACAGGGAATCTACAATGAGCAGTTCTTC. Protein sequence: CASSYQPGQGIYNEQFF.